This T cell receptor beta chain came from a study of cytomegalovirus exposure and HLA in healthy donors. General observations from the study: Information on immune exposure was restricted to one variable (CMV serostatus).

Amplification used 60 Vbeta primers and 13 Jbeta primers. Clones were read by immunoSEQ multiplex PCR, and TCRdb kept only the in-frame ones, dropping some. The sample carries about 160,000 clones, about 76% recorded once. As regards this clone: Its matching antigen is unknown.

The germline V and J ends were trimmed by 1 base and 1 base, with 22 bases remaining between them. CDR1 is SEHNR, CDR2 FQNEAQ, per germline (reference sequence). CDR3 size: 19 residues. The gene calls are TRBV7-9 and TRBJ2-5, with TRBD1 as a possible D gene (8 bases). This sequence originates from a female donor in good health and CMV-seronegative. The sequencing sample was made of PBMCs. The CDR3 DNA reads TGTGCCAGCAGCTTAGATAGGTCCTCCACAGGGGGGGTCCAAGAGACCCAGTACTTC. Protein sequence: CASSLDRSSTGGVQETQYF.